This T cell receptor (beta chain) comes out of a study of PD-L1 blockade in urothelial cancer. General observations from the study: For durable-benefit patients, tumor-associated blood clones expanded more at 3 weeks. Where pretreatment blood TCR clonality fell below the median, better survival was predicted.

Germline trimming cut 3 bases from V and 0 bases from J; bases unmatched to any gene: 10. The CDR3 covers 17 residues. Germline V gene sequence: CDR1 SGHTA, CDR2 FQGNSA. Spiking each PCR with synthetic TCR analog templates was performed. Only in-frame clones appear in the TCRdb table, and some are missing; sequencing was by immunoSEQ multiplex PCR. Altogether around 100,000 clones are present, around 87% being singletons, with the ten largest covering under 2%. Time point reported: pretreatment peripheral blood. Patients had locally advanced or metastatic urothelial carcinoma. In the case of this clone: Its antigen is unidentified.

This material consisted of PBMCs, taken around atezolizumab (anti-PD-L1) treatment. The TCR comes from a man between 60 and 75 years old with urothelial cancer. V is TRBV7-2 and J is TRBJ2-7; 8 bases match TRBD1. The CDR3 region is CASSFLTDRVSSYEQYF. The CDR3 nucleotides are TGTGCCAGCAGCTTCCTAACGGACAGGGTGAGCTCCTACGAGCAGTACTTC.